The 27 T cell receptor beta chains listed next were all sequenced from one sample in a study of OX40 agonist ivuxolimab in advanced cancers. Profiling relied on immunoSEQ multiplex PCR, and the TCRdb table lists in-frame clones only, not all of them. The repertoire consists of 55,000 to 70,000 clones, with about 86% occurring once and the leading ten covering about 0.6%. Specimen: CD4+ or CD8+ T cells sorted from blood, collected in a trial of the OX40 agonist ivuxolimab. These receptors were collected from an adult with an advanced solid tumor such as melanoma, head and neck, liver or kidney cancer.

The rearrangement joins TRBV4-3 to TRBJ2-1; TRBD1 matches at 9 bases. CDR1 LGHNA and CDR2 YSLEER come from the germline V gene. The CDR3 has 13 amino acids. The ends lost 0 bases at V and 16 bases at J; junction bases unmatched: 7. In DNA, the CDR3 is TGCGCCAGCAGCCAAGAACGAAGGGACAGGGCCTTCTTC. It codes for CASSQERRDRAFF.

In its sample, this clone was seen once. The chain joins TRBV28 to TRBJ1-5; perhaps TRBD1 as D (5 bases). The CDR3 consists of 14 residues. Germline CDR1 MDHEN, CDR2 SYDVKM. V was trimmed by 11 bases and J by 2 bases, leaving 16 bases between them. CDR3 residues: CAGQGNSGNQPQHF. For the CDR3, the DNA is TGTGCCGGGCAGGGAAATTCGGGCAATCAGCCCCAGCATTTT.

This clone was observed a single time. The V and J genes are TRBV7-9 and TRBJ2-1, with 10 bases matching TRBD2. The CDR3 runs to 15 residues. J was trimmed by 6 bases and V by 4 bases; bases with no gene match: 6. CDR1 and CDR2 from the germline V gene are SEHNR and FQNEAQ (reference sequence). The CDR3 reads CASSSRAGGSNEQFF. The CDR3 DNA reads as TGTGCCAGCAGCTCTCGAGCGGGAGGGTCCAATGAGCAGTTCTTC. Together with reference TRBV7-9 and TRBJ2-1, the CDR3 gives the full variable domain: DTGVSQNPRHKITKRGQNVTFRCDPISEHNRLYWYRQTLGQGPEFLTYFQNEAQLEKSRLLSDRFSAERPKGSFSTLEIQRTEQGDSAMYLCASSSRAGGSNEQFFGPGTRLTVL.

V and J are TRBV28 and TRBJ2-1, with TRBD2 identical over 12 bases. V shed 3 bases, J shed 8 bases, and the junction held 17 bases outside the gene matches. From germline, CDR1 is MDHEN and CDR2 SYDVKM. The CDR3 totals 19 residues. The CDR3 reads CASSFPKTSGSRLPHEQFF. CDR3 DNA sequence: TGTGCCAGCAGTTTCCCTAAGACTAGCGGGAGTCGTCTACCTCATGAGCAGTTCTTC.

This chain joins TRBV19 and TRBJ2-7; maybe TRBD2 (6 bases). Germline CDR1 reads LNHDA; CDR2 reads SQIVND (reference sequence). V was trimmed by 5 bases and J by 3 bases, leaving 14 bases between them. The CDR3 consists of 14 residues. The CDR3 loop reads CASSLSAGGYEQYF. CDR3 DNA sequence: TGTGCCAGTAGTCTCAGCGCCGGGGGCTACGAGCAGTACTTC. Supplemented by reference TRBV19 and TRBJ2-7, the full variable domain reads DGGITQSPKYLFRKEGQNVTLSCEQNLNHDAMYWYRQDPGQGLRLIYYSQIVNDFQKGDIAEGYSVSREKKESFPLTVTSAQKNPTAFYLCASSLSAGGYEQYFGPGTRLTVT.

J is TRBJ2-1 and V is TRBV4-3; maybe TRBD2 (8 bases). This CDR3 is built from 15 residues. V was shortened by 3 bases and J by 6 bases, with 15 bases between the two germline ends. Per the germline V gene, CDR1 is LGHNA and CDR2 is YSLEER. The CDR3: CASSQTGTSFNEQFF. The CDR3 DNA is TGCGCCAGCAGCCAGACAGGGACTAGTTTCAATGAGCAGTTCTTC.

This clone has only a few counts. The chain joins TRBV30 to TRBJ2-1; TRBD2 aligns across 15 bases. The CDR3 totals 16 residues. From germline, CDR1 is GTSNPN and CDR2 SVGIG (reference sequence). V lost 5 bases, J lost 0 bases, and 2 bases stayed unmatched. The CDR3 reads CAWGLAGGISYNEQFF. The CDR3 coding sequence is TGTGCCTGGGGACTAGCGGGGGGGATCTCCTACAATGAGCAGTTCTTC. Together with reference TRBV30 and TRBJ2-1, the CDR3 gives the full variable domain: SQTIHQWPATLVQPVGSPLSLECTVEGTSNPNLYWYRQAAGRGLQLLFYSVGIGQISSEVPQNLSASRPQDRQFILSSKKLLLSDSGFYLCAWGLAGGISYNEQFFGPGTRLTVL.

The V call is TRBV5-6, the J call TRBJ1-5; no definite D call. Germline V CDR1 and CDR2: SGHDT, YYEEEE. CDR3 length: 12 residues. Trimming pared 2 bases from V and 9 bases from J, leaving 9 bases between. The CDR3 coding sequence is TGTGCCAGCAGCTTCGCAAATGCGCCCCAGCATTTT. It yields the protein CASSFANAPQHF. Based on the CDR3 plus reference TRBV5-6 and TRBJ1-5, the full variable domain is DAGVTQSPTHLIKTRGQQVTLRCSPKSGHDTVSWYQQALGQGPQFIFQYYEEEERQRGNFPDRFSGHQFPNYSSELNVNALLLGDSALYLCASSFANAPQHFGDGTRLSIL.

This chain connects TRBV19 to TRBJ1-5; no clear D. Germline loops: CDR1 LNHDA, CDR2 SQIVND (reference sequence). CDR3 size: 14 residues. Between the trimmed V and J ends, which lost 1 base and 1 base, there was a span of 5 bases. CDR3 sequence reads: CASSIVGSNQPQHF. The CDR3 bases are TGTGCCAGTAGTATAGTAGGGAGCAATCAGCCCCAGCATTTT.

The rearrangement uses TRBV7-9 and TRBJ2-3; tentatively, D is TRBD2 (6 bases). The CDR3 spans 13 residues. Germline CDR1 SEHNR, CDR2 FQNEAQ (reference sequence). Deletions cut 5 bases from V and 2 bases from J, with 8 bases between. DNA of the CDR3: TGTGCCAGCAGCCGGGGGACCACAGATACGCAGTATTTT. Translated: CASSRGTTDTQYF.

The chain recombines TRBV9 with TRBJ2-2; tentative D call: TRBD1 (6 bases). V was cut by 5 bases and J by 2 bases, with 13 bases left in between. The CDR3 runs 15 residues. The germline V gene has CDR1 SGDLS and CDR2 YYNGEE. The CDR3 here is CASRVGTTNTGELFF. CDR3 nucleotide sequence: TGTGCCAGCAGAGTTGGGACAACCAACACCGGGGAGCTGTTTTTT.

The V gene is TRBV18, the J gene TRBJ1-5; no clear D gene. Between the trimmed V and J ends, which lost 3 bases and 5 bases, there was a span of 8 bases. Per the germline V gene, CDR1 is KGHSH and CDR2 is LQKENI. This CDR3 has 13 amino acids. CDR3 protein: CASSPEGDQPQHF. The CDR3 DNA reads TGTGCCAGCTCACCTGAGGGTGATCAGCCCCAGCATTTT.

The sample holds one count of this clone. The rearrangement links TRBV6-1 to TRBJ2-7; tentative D call: TRBD1 (6 bases). Trimming cost V 6 bases and J 5 bases, with 20 bases left between them. CDR3 length: 15 residues. CDR1 is MNHNS, CDR2 SASEGT, per germline. CDR3 sequence (DNA): TGTGCCAGCAGCCACACAGGGTTCGTGACGAACGAGCAGTACTTC. This gives the protein CASSHTGFVTNEQYF.

This chain links TRBV2 with TRBJ2-3; 10 nucleotides line up with TRBD2. The CDR3 has 17 residues. In germline, CDR1 is SNHLY, CDR2 FYNNEI. After removal of 5 bases from V and 6 bases from J, the junction contained 14 bases not matched to a gene. The DNA of the CDR3 is TGTGCCAGCAGTAAAGACCCTAGCGGGAGAGGAAGGGATACGCAGTATTTT. This translates into CASSKDPSGRGRDTQYF.

CDR3: CASSPPGLAGALSGANVLTF. The CDR3 bases are TGTGCCAGCAGTCCGCCGGGACTAGCGGGAGCCCTCTCTGGGGCCAACGTCCTGACTTTC. The V and J genes are TRBV28 and TRBJ2-6, with 14 bases that match TRBD2. Germline V CDR1 and CDR2: MDHEN, SYDVKM. Unmatched junction bases numbered 9, after V lost 5 bases and J lost 0 bases. The length of the CDR3 is 20 residues. Full variable domain (rest looked up from reference TRBV28 and TRBJ2-6): DVKVTQSSRYLVKRTGEKVFLECVQDMDHENMFWYRQDPGLGLRLIYFSYDVKMKEKGDIPEGYSVSREKKERFSLILESASTNQTSMYLCASSPPGLAGALSGANVLTFGAGSRLTVL.

The chain joins TRBV30 to TRBJ2-3, with 10 bases that match TRBD2. The germline CDR1 and CDR2 sequences are GTSNPN and SVGIG (reference sequence). The CDR3 extends over 15 amino acids. Germline trimming cut 8 bases from V and 3 bases from J; bases unmatched to any gene: 11. The CDR3 sequence is CAASPSGSVTDTQYF. The CDR3 DNA sequence: TGTGCCGCCTCGCCTAGCGGGAGCGTGACAGATACGCAGTATTTT.

Here the CDR3 reads CASSPGTANTGELFF. In nucleotides, the CDR3 is TGTGCCAGCAGTCCAGGGACGGCGAACACCGGGGAGCTGTTTTTT. The chain combines TRBV6-1 with TRBJ2-2; D may be TRBD1 or TRBD2 (5 bases each). Trimming pared 5 bases from V and 0 bases from J, leaving 10 bases between. The CDR3 covers 15 residues. Germline CDR1 and CDR2: MNHNS and SASEGT.

The CDR3 DNA follows: TGTGCCAGCAGTCCCCCAGGGCGACGGTTGGGTGGCACAGATACGCAGTATTTT. Translated: CASSPPGRRLGGTDTQYF. This chain connects TRBV28 to TRBJ2-3; a weak D match, TRBD1 (5 bases). Trimming pared 5 bases from V and 1 base from J, leaving 22 bases between. The CDR3 extends over 18 amino acids. The germline gives CDR1 MDHEN, CDR2 SYDVKM.

The rearrangement links TRBV5-1 to TRBJ2-1; 8 bases align to TRBD2. Looked up from germline, CDR1 is SGHRS and CDR2 is YFSETQ. The CDR3 runs to 16 residues. V dropped 4 bases and J dropped 10; count of bases not matched to a gene: 16. CDR3 sequence: CASSPTPAAGGNEQFF. CDR3 sequence (DNA): TGCGCCAGCAGCCCTACCCCGGCGGCGGGGGGCAACGAGCAGTTCTTC.

The chain couples TRBV2 to TRBJ1-2, with TRBD1 identical over 7 bases. The CDR3 covers 13 residues. V was clipped by 5 bases and J by 1 base; unmatched bases: 1. Looked up from germline, CDR1 is SNHLY and CDR2 is FYNNEI. CDR3 protein: CASSRQGNYGYTF. Written as DNA, the CDR3 is TGTGCCAGCAGTCGACAGGGTAACTATGGCTACACCTTC.

This chain connects TRBV2 to TRBJ2-7; D is perhaps TRBD1 (5 bases). The CDR3 runs 14 residues. With 6 bases removed from V and 2 bases from J, the gap between germline ends came to 14 bases. The germline CDR1 and CDR2 sequences are SNHLY and FYNNEI. The CDR3 sequence is CASRVTAGTYEQYF. The CDR3 coding sequence is TGTGCCAGCAGGGTGACGGCAGGGACCTACGAGCAGTACTTC.

The V and J genes are TRBV7-9 and TRBJ1-2; TRBD1 agrees at 8 bases. CDR3 length: 16 amino acids. The germline V gene encodes CDR1 SEHNR and CDR2 FQNEAQ (reference sequence). The junction had 7 bases not matched to a gene; V was cut back by 2 bases and J by 2 bases. In nucleotides, the CDR3 is TGTGCCAGCAGCTTATCGGGACAGGAAAGGAACTATGGCTACACCTTC. This gives the protein CASSLSGQERNYGYTF.

The gene calls are TRBV6-1 and TRBJ2-5; possibly TRBD1 for D (7 bases). The J call may be faulty, since TRBJ2-7 better matches the DNA end. Germline CDR1 is MNHNS and CDR2 is SASEGT. This CDR3 is 14 amino acids long. CDR3 sequence reads: CASNRRGLEYEQYF. CDR3 nucleotides: TGTGCCAGCAATCGGAGGGGGCTGGAGTACGAGCAGTACTTC.

This sequence joins TRBV6-6 and TRBJ1-1, with D uncertain. Looked up from germline, CDR1 is MNHNY and CDR2 is SVGAGI (reference sequence). This CDR3 region has 14 residues. Trimming removed 10 bases from V and 5 bases from J, with 20 bases in between. CDR3 loop: CAIARYREGTEAFF. CDR3 DNA: TGTGCCATTGCAAGGTACCGGGAAGGAACTGAAGCTTTCTTT.

This chain joins TRBV6-1 and TRBJ2-3; TRBD2 might be the D (7 bases). V dropped 7 bases and J dropped 3 bases, with 11 bases sitting between them. Germline V lookup: CDR1 MNHNS, CDR2 SASEGT. CDR3 length: 13 amino acids. The CDR3 DNA is TGTGCCAGCAAGGAGGGGGGGACAGATACGCAGTATTTT. Encoded protein: CASKEGGTDTQYF.

The chain is built from TRBV6-4 and TRBJ1-5, with 9 bases lining up with TRBD1. In germline, CDR1 is MRHNA, CDR2 SNTAGT. The CDR3 has 14 amino acids. After removal of 7 bases from V and 6 bases from J, the junction contained 7 bases not matched to a gene. The CDR3 sequence is CASIHGQGSQPQHF. The CDR3 DNA reads TGTGCCAGCATTCACGGACAGGGGAGTCAGCCCCAGCATTTT.

The chain joins TRBV6-4 to TRBJ2-1, with D uncertain. Trimming removed 5 bases from V and 4 bases from J, with 18 bases in between. Per the germline V gene, CDR1 is MRHNA and CDR2 is SNTAGT. This CDR3 region has 16 residues. The CDR3 sequence: CASSRYPNSLYNEQFF. CDR3 DNA: TGTGCCAGCAGTCGTTACCCCAACAGCCTATACAATGAGCAGTTCTTC.